A selection of T cell receptor beta chains follows, all from one sample in a study of response to subunit inactivated influenza vaccine. TCRdb reanalysed the RT-PCR reads using MiXCR and keeps one entry per CDR3 protein. Among about 650,000 distinct CDR3 sequences listed, 15% to 19% were seen once. Specimen: PBMCs from blood, collected 11 to 12 days after vaccination. The receptors were gathered from a man between 50 and 59 years old who received an inactivated influenza vaccine. CDR3s include the opening cysteine and the closing phenylalanine or tryptophan. The D gene is left open where the match is weak. Size tells how often a clone was seen (once, few, many) or the class of an expanded clone, and some rows leave it out.

j_gene,d_gene,v_gene,abundance,CDR3aa,CDR3nt
TRBJ2-1,.,TRBV11-2,many,CASSLTTGYNEQFF,TGTGCCAGCAGCCTGACAACGGGGTACAATGAGCAGTTCTTC
TRBJ1-2,.,TRBV4-1,.,CASSQELAASYGYTF,TGCGCCAGCAGCCAAGAGTTGGCAGCAAGCTATGGCTACACCTTC
TRBJ2-1,.,TRBV14,few,CASSSSLARNEQFF,TGTGCCAGCAGCTCTAGTCTAGCGCGGAATGAGCAGTTCTTC
TRBJ2-6,TRBD1,TRBV9,.,CASTGQGVSGANVLTF,TGTGCCAGCACGGGACAGGGGGTCTCTGGGGCCAACGTCCTGACTTTC
TRBJ1-4,.,TRBV25-1,.,CASSTRVAGVGEKLFF,TGTGCCAGCAGTACCCGCGTGGCGGGAGTGGGTGAAAAACTGTTTTTT
TRBJ1-2,TRBD1,TRBV27,.,CASTQYGTGPGDSYGYTF,TGTGCCAGCACTCAATACGGGACAGGACCAGGGGATAGCTATGGCTACACCTTC
TRBJ2-7,TRBD1,TRBV6-1,.,CASSQADRAGSYEQYF,TGTGCCAGCAGTCAAGCCGACAGGGCCGGGTCCTACGAGCAGTACTTC
TRBJ2-3,.,TRBV23-1,few,CASSPERVSAEGDTQYF,TGCGCCAGCAGTCCAGAGAGGGTCTCAGCCGAGGGGGATACGCAGTATTTT
TRBJ2-7,TRBD2,TRBV5-1,.,CASSLSLAGSYEQYF,TGCGCCAGCAGCTTGAGTCTAGCGGGCTCCTACGAGCAGTACTTC
TRBJ1-4,.,TRBV29-1,many,CSVGRTNEKLFF,TGCAGCGTTGGACGGACCAATGAAAAACTGTTTTTT
TRBJ1-4,.,TRBV19,few,CASKPGPQVEKLFF,TGTGCCAGTAAGCCGGGACCCCAGGTGGAAAAACTGTTTTTT
TRBJ2-3,TRBD2,TRBV4-2,many,CASSQDDLTSGGAWDTQYF,TGTGCCAGCAGCCAAGATGACCTGACTAGCGGGGGGGCGTGGGATACGCAGTATTTT
TRBJ2-1,TRBD1,TRBV5-1,many,CASSPSGQGSNEQFF,TGCGCCAGCAGCCCTTCGGGACAGGGAAGCAATGAGCAGTTCTTC
TRBJ2-7,.,TRBV6-2/TRBV6-3,.,CASRRLISRGRTYEQYF,TGTGCCAGCAGAAGACTCATTTCAAGAGGCCGGACCTACGAGCAGTACTTC
TRBJ2-5,.,TRBV20-1,.,CSARGEQDQETQYF,TGCAGTGCTAGAGGGGAACAGGACCAAGAGACCCAGTACTTC
TRBJ2-5,TRBD1,TRBV29-1,.,CSVEGQGTETQYF,TGCAGCGTGGAAGGACAGGGGACGGAGACCCAGTACTTC
TRBJ1-1,TRBD1,TRBV27,.,CASSWTGGTAEAFF,TGTGCCAGCAGTTGGACAGGGGGCACGGCTGAAGCTTTCTTT
TRBJ2-7,.,TRBV5-6,few,CASSLAGEGNYEQYF,TGTGCCAGCAGCTTGGCCGGAGAGGGTAACTACGAGCAGTACTTC
TRBJ2-1,.,TRBV25-1,.,CASSDAVRDNHYNEQFF,TGTGCCAGCAGTGACGCTGTCCGGGACAACCACTACAATGAGCAGTTCTTC
TRBJ2-2,.,TRBV25-1,many,CASTATVNTGELFF,TGTGCCAGCACCGCGACCGTAAACACCGGGGAGCTGTTTTTT
TRBJ2-7,TRBD2,TRBV20-1,once,CSASPGTSAYEQYF,TGCAGTGCTAGTCCCGGGACTAGCGCGTACGAGCAGTACTTC
TRBJ2-5,TRBD2,TRBV5-6,.,CAMSPGERGLLETQYF,TGTGCCATGAGCCCCGGGGAGCGGGGCCTTCTCGAGACCCAGTACTTC
TRBJ1-1,TRBD1,TRBV20-1,.,CSARNHRGQNTEAFF,TGCAGTGCTAGGAACCACAGGGGGCAGAACACTGAAGCTTTCTTT
TRBJ1-5,TRBD1,TRBV16,.,CASSPNRGRGQPQHF,TGTGCCAGCAGCCCCAACAGGGGTAGGGGACAGCCCCAGCATTTT
TRBJ1-1,.,TRBV28,.,CAAKFRRGTNTEAFF,TGTGCCGCAAAATTCCGGCGGGGTACGAACACTGAAGCTTTCTTT
TRBJ2-7,.,TRBV7-6,many,CASSLSPSYEQYF,TGTGCCAGCAGCTTAAGTCCATCCTACGAGCAGTACTTC
TRBJ2-4,TRBD1,TRBV15,.,CATSRALIGQGENIQYF,TGTGCCACCAGCAGAGCCCTAATAGGGCAGGGGGAGAACATTCAGTACTTC
TRBJ2-7,TRBD1,TRBV9,.,CASSARDRGNPYEQYF,TGTGCCAGCAGCGCCCGGGACAGGGGGAACCCCTACGAGCAGTACTTC
TRBJ1-5,.,TRBV10-2,once,CASGDISNQPQHF,TGCGCCAGCGGAGACATTAGCAATCAGCCCCAGCATTTT
TRBJ2-5,TRBD2,TRBV2,.,CASSKTGGPQETQYF,TGTGCCAGCAGTAAAACGGGGGGGCCCCAAGAGACCCAGTACTTC
TRBJ2-3,TRBD2,TRBV9,.,CASSNSGSLDTQYF,TGTGCCAGCAGCAATAGCGGGAGCTTAGATACGCAGTATTTT
TRBJ2-3,TRBD2,TRBV7-9,few,CASSRNSGAPTDTQYF,TGTGCCAGCAGCCGCAATAGCGGGGCCCCCACAGATACGCAGTATTTT
TRBJ2-2,.,TRBV7-3,few,CASSKGTVGELFF,TGTGCCAGCAGCAAAGGGACGGTCGGGGAGCTGTTTTTT
TRBJ1-4,TRBD1,TRBV5-1,.,CASSLEVPGQGYKLFF,TGCGCCAGCAGCTTGGAGGTCCCGGGACAGGGGTATAAACTGTTTTTT
TRBJ2-7,TRBD2,TRBV12-3/TRBV12-4,few,CASSSGLGGSYEQYF,TGTGCCAGCAGTTCCGGACTAGGAGGCTCCTACGAGCAGTACTTC
TRBJ2-5,.,TRBV2,once,CASSGAFGGGETQYF,TGTGCCAGCAGTGGAGCGTTCGGAGGAGGGGAGACCCAGTACTTC
TRBJ2-2,TRBD1,TRBV20-1,.,CSASPVEQGSNTGELFF,TGCAGTGCTAGCCCCGTAGAACAGGGGTCGAACACCGGGGAGCTGTTTTTT
TRBJ2-1,TRBD2,TRBV29-1,.,CSVGLAGGPQEQFF,TGCAGCGTCGGACTAGCGGGAGGGCCACAGGAGCAGTTCTTC
TRBJ2-1,TRBD2,TRBV5-1,many,CASSNRRQASGSYNEQFF,TGCGCCAGCAGCAACCGTAGGCAGGCTAGCGGGAGTTACAATGAGCAGTTCTTC
TRBJ1-6,.,TRBV24-1,.,CATSDSFTGSPLHF,TGTGCCACCAGTGACTCCTTCACTGGTTCACCCCTCCACTTT
TRBJ2-1,.,TRBV11-2,.,CASSFLATTPYNEQFF,TGTGCCAGCAGCTTTCTAGCGACTACTCCCTACAATGAGCAGTTCTTC
TRBJ2-3,.,TRBV28,.,CASSTYRDSAGPDTQYF,TGTGCCAGCAGTACATACCGGGACTCGGCGGGCCCAGATACGCAGTATTTT
TRBJ2-1,TRBD2,TRBV20-1,.,CSATLAGAVYNEQFF,TGCAGTGCTACTCTAGCGGGAGCGGTCTACAATGAGCAGTTCTTC
TRBJ2-1,TRBD2,TRBV20-1,.,CSARTTSGSEQFF,TGCAGTGCTAGAACCACTAGCGGGAGTGAGCAGTTCTTC